Each of the 17 T cell receptor beta chains below was sequenced from the same sample in a study of blood T cell repertoires in COVID-19. Measured with immunoSEQ multiplex PCR; TCRdb has only the in-frame clones, and not every one. Of 140,000 or so clones listed, about 86% were seen once; the top ten hold over 9%. The material sequenced was PBMCs or T cells enriched from blood (not recorded which). Source of these receptors: a man between 50 and 59 years old who had recovered from COVID-19.

The chain has TRBV29-1 and TRBJ2-1; 12 nucleotides align to TRBD2. J gave up 13 bases and V 6 bases, and 19 bases lay outside the gene matches. Germline values: CDR1 SQVTM, CDR2 ANQGSEA. This CDR3 region has 16 residues. The CDR3 DNA sequence: TGCAGCGTAGACCGCCCCCCTAGCGGGGGGGCAGTGCGTCAGTTCTTC. This sequence encodes CSVDRPPSGGAVRQFF.

The V gene is TRBV10-1, the J gene TRBJ2-3; 11 bases line up with TRBD1. The germline V gene encodes CDR1 WNHNN and CDR2 SYGVQD (reference sequence). The CDR3 consists of 13 residues. V shed 6 bases, J shed 4 bases, and the junction held 0 bases outside the gene matches. DNA of the CDR3: TGCGCCAGCAGGGGACAGGGGGCAGATACGCAGTATTTT. Translated: CASRGQGADTQYF.

The rearrangement uses TRBV9 and TRBJ1-1, with D unresolved. The V end was cut by 3 bases, the J end by 2 bases, with 14 bases between. CDR1 and CDR2 from the germline V gene are SGDLS and YYNGEE. The length of the CDR3 is 15 residues. The CDR3 DNA reads as TGTGCCAGCAGCGGGCGGATCGATCATAACACTGAAGCTTTCTTT. Amino acids: CASSGRIDHNTEAFF. Drawing the rest from reference TRBV9 and TRBJ1-1, the complete variable domain is DSGVTQTPKHLITATGQRVTLRCSPRSGDLSVYWYQQSLDQGLQFLIQYYNGEERAKGNILERFSAQQFPDLHSELNLSSLELGDSALYFCASSGRIDHNTEAFFGQGTRLTVV.

This clone was seen only a few times. The gene calls are TRBV6-6 and TRBJ1-1; tentatively, D is TRBD1 (5 bases). The CDR3 has 15 amino acids. The V and J ends lost 0 bases and 6 bases respectively, with 14 bases between them. The germline CDR1 and CDR2 sequences are MNHNY and SVGAGI (reference sequence). CDR3 sequence (DNA): TGTGCCAGCAGTTACTCGCCAGGGCTCTCCGCTGAAGCTTTCTTT. Its protein product is CASSYSPGLSAEAFF.

The chain couples TRBV7-9 to TRBJ1-3; weak D call: TRBD1 (5 bases). The V and J ends lost 5 bases and 2 bases respectively, with 10 bases between them. The length of the CDR3 is 14 residues. Germline loops: CDR1 SEHNR, CDR2 FQNEAQ (reference sequence). As DNA, the CDR3 is TGTGCCAGCAGCCCTCAGGGTGCTGGAAACACCATATATTTT. This translates into CASSPQGAGNTIYF.

In its sample, this clone was seen once. The chain carries TRBV6-6 and TRBJ1-3; TRBD1 aligns across 8 bases. J lost 0 bases, V lost 5 bases, and 6 bases had no gene match. The V gene's germline CDR1 is MNHNY and CDR2 SVGAGI (reference sequence). The CDR3 extends over 16 amino acids. CDR3 in DNA: TGTGCCAGCAGTCGACAGGGGCCGCTCTCTGGAAACACCATATATTTT. Amino acid sequence: CASSRQGPLSGNTIYF.

The DNA for the CDR3 is TGTGCCAGCAGTGGGACTGCCCTCTGGGAGACCCAGTACTTC. Translated, it gives CASSGTALWETQYF. This sequence joins TRBV2 and TRBJ2-5, with D perhaps TRBD2 (5 bases). V gave up 4 bases and J gave up 5 bases, with 14 bases separating them. The CDR3 loop spans 14 amino acids. Germline loops: CDR1 SNHLY, CDR2 FYNNEI.

The gene calls are TRBV7-3 and TRBJ2-3, with a possible D match to TRBD2 (6 bases). The CDR3 length is 14 residues. Germline-derived CDR1 and CDR2 are SGHTA and FQGTGA. Trimming took 0 bases from V and 3 from J, leaving 7 bases between them. The DNA for the CDR3 is TGTGCCAGCAGCTTAACGCGGGGAACAGATACGCAGTATTTT. This sequence encodes CASSLTRGTDTQYF.

In its sample, this clone was seen a few times. This chain connects TRBV28 to TRBJ1-5; possible D gene TRBD1, 5 bases. The V gene's germline CDR1 is MDHEN and CDR2 SYDVKM. Trimming cost V 5 bases and J 1 base, with 12 bases left between them. This CDR3 has 15 amino acids. CDR3 coding DNA: TGTGCCAGCAGTGAGACAGCTACAAGCAATCAGCCCCAGCATTTT. It yields the protein CASSETATSNQPQHF.

The J gene is TRBJ1-5, the V gene TRBV7-2; TRBD1 is a possible D gene (6 bases). Between the trimmed V and J ends, which lost 1 base and 0 bases, there was a span of 13 bases. The CDR3 covers 17 residues. The germline gives CDR1 SGHTA, CDR2 FQGNSA. The CDR3 is CASSLGMAGDSNQPQHF. The DNA of the CDR3 is TGTGCCAGCAGCTTAGGGATGGCAGGGGATAGCAATCAGCCCCAGCATTTT.

V gene TRBV7-2 combines with J gene TRBJ1-2; TRBD1 matches at 8 bases. This CDR3 is 17 amino acids long. The germline CDR1 and CDR2 sequences are SGHTA and FQGNSA. Trimming at V came to 2 bases and at J to 8 bases, leaving 16 bases not matched to a gene. The CDR3 DNA is TGTGCCAGCAGCTTATATCCCCGAAGGACAGGGTTTAAAGGCTACACCTTC. The encoded protein is CASSLYPRRTGFKGYTF. The complete variable domain, with remaining parts taken from reference TRBV7-2 and TRBJ1-2, reads GAGVSQSPSNKVTEKGKDVELRCDPISGHTALYWYRQSLGQGLEFLIYFQGNSAPDKSGLPSDRFSAERTGGSVSTLTIQRTQQEDSAVYLCASSLYPRRTGFKGYTFGSGTRLTVV.

This chain connects TRBV24-1 to TRBJ2-5, with D perhaps TRBD1 (6 bases). The CDR3 totals 13 residues. The germline gives CDR1 KGHDR, CDR2 SFDVKD. With 5 bases removed from V and 5 bases from J, the gap between germline ends came to 11 bases. CDR3 loop: CATSGGGGETQYF. The CDR3 DNA sequence: TGTGCCACCAGTGGGGGTGGGGGCGAGACCCAGTACTTC.

This clone was seen a handful of times. The rearrangement uses TRBV19 and TRBJ2-5, with 12 bases identical to TRBD2. The V and J ends lost 4 bases and 1 base, in that order; junction bases with no gene match: 1. Germline values: CDR1 LNHDA, CDR2 SQIVND (reference sequence). This CDR3 comprises 15 residues. DNA of the CDR3: TGTGCCAGTAGTAAACTAGCGGGGGGCCAAGAGACCCAGTACTTC. Amino acid sequence: CASSKLAGGQETQYF.

The V call is TRBV12-5, the J call TRBJ2-7; D not resolved. This CDR3 comprises 17 residues. The V end lost 2 bases, the J end lost 0 bases, and 17 bases lay between the germline ends. The germline V gene encodes CDR1 LGHNT and CDR2 FRNRAP. The CDR3 sequence is CASGLSPPRRHSYEQYF. The CDR3 DNA is TGTGCTAGTGGTTTGTCTCCCCCTAGGCGCCACTCCTACGAGCAGTACTTC. The variable domain in full, completed from reference TRBV12-5 and TRBJ2-7, reads DARVTQTPRHKVTEMGQEVTMRCQPILGHNTVFWYRQTMMQGLELLAYFRNRAPLDDSGMPKDRFSAEMPDATLATLKIQPSEPRDSAVYFCASGLSPPRRHSYEQYFGPGTRLTVT.

The rearrangement joins TRBV4-1 to TRBJ1-6; possible D gene TRBD1, 5 bases. The CDR3 spans 16 residues. Between the trimmed V and J ends, which lost 0 bases and 7 bases, there was a span of 13 bases. Germline CDR1 MGHRA, CDR2 YSYEKL. CDR3 amino acids: CASSQDRRGTNSPLHF. As DNA, the CDR3 is TGCGCCAGCAGCCAAGATCGGCGGGGGACCAATTCACCCCTCCACTTT.

The CDR3 nucleotides are TGCAGCGCCTCGGACAGGGGGAACTATGGCTACACCTTC. It translates to CSASDRGNYGYTF. This chain connects TRBV29-1 to TRBJ1-2, with 10 nucleotides matching TRBD1. Germline-derived CDR1 and CDR2 are SQVTM and ANQGSEA. This CDR3 is built from 13 residues. V shed 7 bases and J 2 bases; nucleotides not matched to a gene: 4.

The chain recombines TRBV29-1 with TRBJ1-1; 8 bases map to TRBD1. The CDR3 consists of 15 residues. Germline trimming cut 3 bases from V and 1 base from J; bases unmatched to any gene: 7. Germline V gives CDR1 SQVTM, CDR2 ANQGSEA. The CDR3 DNA sequence: TGCAGCGTTGACTTATTAGACAGGGGGAACACTGAAGCTTTCTTT. It yields the protein CSVDLLDRGNTEAFF. The entire variable domain, with the rest obtained from reference TRBV29-1 and TRBJ1-1, is as follows: SAVISQKPSRDICQRGTSLTIQCQVDSQVTMMFWYRQQPGQSLTLIATANQGSEATYESGFVIDKFPISRPNLTFSTLTVSNMSPEDSSIYLCSVDLLDRGNTEAFFGQGTRLTVV.